The clone carrying this TCR beta chain was counted many times. Known numbers of the T cell clone KT2 were added to PBMC. This entry belongs to a study of quantifying T cell responses using KT2 cells. The wider study: TCR alpha and beta constant-region primers primed reverse transcription of RNA.

V shed 5 bases, J shed 0 bases, and the junction held 10 bases outside the gene matches. This CDR3 is 16 amino acids long. Germline assignment: CDR1 SEHNR and CDR2 FQNEAQ (reference sequence). An oligo carrying a UMI was ligated to the cDNA 3' end. First-round PCR used 4 to 5 cycles and beta primers RC1.1 and RC1.2 covering TRBC1 and TRBC2. TCRdb reprocessed the UMI-ligation and nested PCR reads via MiXCR and lists one record per CDR3 protein. The sample gives 52,000 or so distinct CDR3 sequences, around an eighth of which show up once; 9.4% is in the top ten. The clonotype was recovered from a human donor. The V gene is TRBV7-9, the J gene TRBJ2-7, with 7 positions matching TRBD1. Specimen: PBMCs spiked with cells of the T cell clone KT2. The CDR3 DNA reads TGTGCCAGCAGCCGACAGGGAAAGGAACACTCCTACGAGCAGTACTTC. It specifies CASSRQGKEHSYEQYF.